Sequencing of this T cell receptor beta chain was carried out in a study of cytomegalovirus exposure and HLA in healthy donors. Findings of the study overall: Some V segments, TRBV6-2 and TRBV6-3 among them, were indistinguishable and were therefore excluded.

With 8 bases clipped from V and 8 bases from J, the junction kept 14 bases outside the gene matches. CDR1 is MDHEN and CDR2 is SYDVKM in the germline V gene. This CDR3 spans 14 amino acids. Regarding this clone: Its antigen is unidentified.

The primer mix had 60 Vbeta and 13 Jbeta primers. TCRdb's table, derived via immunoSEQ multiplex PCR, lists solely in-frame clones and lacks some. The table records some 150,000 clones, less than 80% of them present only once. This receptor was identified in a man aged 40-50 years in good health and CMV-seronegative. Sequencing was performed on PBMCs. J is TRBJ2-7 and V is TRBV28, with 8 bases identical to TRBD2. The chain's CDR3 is CASLRSGLAGKQYF. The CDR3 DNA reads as TGTGCCAGCCTTAGATCTGGTCTAGCGGGTAAGCAGTACTTC.